Given below is one T cell receptor beta chain in context. These data originate in a study of CD8 T cells in Susac syndrome. Random-hexamer reverse transcription was applied to about 0.5 to 1 ug RNA. TCRdb re-called the immunoSEQ multiplex PCR reads with MiXCR, one entry per CDR3 protein. The sample yields over 100,000 distinct CDR3 sequences, over 90% seen once. The source material was CD4+ T cells from PBMCs. The sequence was collected from a human donor in good health.

The CDR3 coding sequence is TGCAGTGCCCATGGGCAGGCGGAGACCCAGTACTTC. Amino acid sequence: CSAHGQAETQYF. The chain recombines TRBV20-1 with TRBJ2-5; D is unresolved. V was clipped by 6 bases and J by 5 bases, with 13 bases between them. Germline V gene data show CDR1 as DFQATT and CDR2 as SNEGSKA (reference sequence). This CDR3 is 12 amino acids long.